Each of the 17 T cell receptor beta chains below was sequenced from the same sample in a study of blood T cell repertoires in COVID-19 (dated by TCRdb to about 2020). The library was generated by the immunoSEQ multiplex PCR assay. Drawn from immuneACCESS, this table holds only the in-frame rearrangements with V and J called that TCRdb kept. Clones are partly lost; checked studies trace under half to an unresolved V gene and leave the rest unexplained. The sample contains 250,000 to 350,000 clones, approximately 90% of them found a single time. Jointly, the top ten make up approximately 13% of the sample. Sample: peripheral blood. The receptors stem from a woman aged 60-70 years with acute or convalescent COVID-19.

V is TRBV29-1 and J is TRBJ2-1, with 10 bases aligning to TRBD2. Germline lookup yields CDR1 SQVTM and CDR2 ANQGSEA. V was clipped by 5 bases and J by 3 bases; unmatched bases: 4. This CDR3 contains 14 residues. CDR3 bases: TGCAGCGTTCCTAGCGGGAGAGACTACAATGAGCAGTTCTTC. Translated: CSVPSGRDYNEQFF.

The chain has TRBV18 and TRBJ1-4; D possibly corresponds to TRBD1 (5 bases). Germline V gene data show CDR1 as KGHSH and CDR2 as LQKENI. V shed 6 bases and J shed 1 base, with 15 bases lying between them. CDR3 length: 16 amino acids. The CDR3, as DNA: TGTGCCAGCTCCCGGATGGAGGGGTTAACTAATGAAAAACTGTTTTTT. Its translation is CASSRMEGLTNEKLFF.

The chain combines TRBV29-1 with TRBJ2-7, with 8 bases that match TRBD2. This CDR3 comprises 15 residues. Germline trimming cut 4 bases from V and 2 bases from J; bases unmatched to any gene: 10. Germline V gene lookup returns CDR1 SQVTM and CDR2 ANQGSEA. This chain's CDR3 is CSVAHGGGPTYEQYF. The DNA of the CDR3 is TGCAGCGTTGCCCACGGGGGGGGCCCCACCTACGAGCAGTACTTC.

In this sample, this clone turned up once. The CDR3 sequence is CASSYWANVLTF. CDR3 sequence (DNA): TGTGCCAGCAGCTACTGGGCCAACGTCCTGACTTTC. The chain employs TRBV7-2 and TRBJ2-6; no clear D gene. Trimming stripped 4 bases from V and 5 bases from J, with 3 bases between. The CDR3 runs to 12 residues. Germline CDR1 SGHTA, CDR2 FQGNSA.

The CDR3 DNA follows: TGCAGCGTTGCAGCCGGGAGTATGTCGGGCTACACCTTC. It yields the protein CSVAAGSMSGYTF. The V call is TRBV29-1, the J call TRBJ1-2; D unresolved. V lost 4 bases and J 8 bases, leaving 17 bases between the germline ends. This CDR3 is built from 13 residues. The germline gives CDR1 SQVTM, CDR2 ANQGSEA.

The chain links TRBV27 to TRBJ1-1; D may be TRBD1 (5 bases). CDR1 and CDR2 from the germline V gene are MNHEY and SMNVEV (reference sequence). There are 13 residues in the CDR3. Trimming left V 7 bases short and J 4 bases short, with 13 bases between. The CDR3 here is CASKNAGGTEAFF. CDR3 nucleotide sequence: TGTGCCAGCAAAAACGCCGGGGGCACTGAAGCTTTCTTT.

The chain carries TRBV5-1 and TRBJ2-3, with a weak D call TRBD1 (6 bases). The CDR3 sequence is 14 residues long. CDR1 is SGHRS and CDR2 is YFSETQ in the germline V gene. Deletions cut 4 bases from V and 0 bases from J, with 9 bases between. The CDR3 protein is CASSPGQSTDTQYF. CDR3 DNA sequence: TGCGCCAGCAGCCCCGGACAGAGCACAGATACGCAGTATTTT.

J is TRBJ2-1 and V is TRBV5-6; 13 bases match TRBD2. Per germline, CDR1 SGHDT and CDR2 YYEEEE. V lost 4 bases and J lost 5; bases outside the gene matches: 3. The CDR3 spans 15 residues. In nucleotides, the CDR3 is TGTGCCAGCAGCCCGGGACTAGCGGGGAACAATGAGCAGTTCTTC. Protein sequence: CASSPGLAGNNEQFF.

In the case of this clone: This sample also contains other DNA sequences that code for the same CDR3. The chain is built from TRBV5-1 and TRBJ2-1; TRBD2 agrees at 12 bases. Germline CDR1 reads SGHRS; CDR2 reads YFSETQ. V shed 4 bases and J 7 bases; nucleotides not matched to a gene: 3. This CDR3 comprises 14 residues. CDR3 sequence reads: CASSGGLAGNEQFF. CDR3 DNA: TGCGCCAGCAGCGGAGGACTAGCGGGGAATGAGCAGTTCTTC.

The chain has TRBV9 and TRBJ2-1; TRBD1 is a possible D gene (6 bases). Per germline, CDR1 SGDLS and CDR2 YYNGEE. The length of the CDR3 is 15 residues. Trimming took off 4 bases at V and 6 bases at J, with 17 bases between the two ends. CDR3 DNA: TGTGCCAGCAGCTCCGGGGCAGGGGTCTTCAATGAGCAGTTCTTC. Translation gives CASSSGAGVFNEQFF.

The CDR3 sequence: CASSEAGGNQPQHF. DNA of the CDR3: TGTGCCAGCAGTGAGGCAGGGGGGAATCAGCCCCAGCATTTT. The V call is TRBV6-4, the J call TRBJ1-5; 7 bases align to TRBD1. The CDR3 totals 14 residues. Germline values: CDR1 MRHNA, CDR2 SNTAGT. J gave up 4 bases and V 3 bases, and 3 bases lay outside the gene matches.

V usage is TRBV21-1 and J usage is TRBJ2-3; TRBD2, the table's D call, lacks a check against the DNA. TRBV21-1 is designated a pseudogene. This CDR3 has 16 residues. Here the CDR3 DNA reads TGTGCCAGCAAGCACCGGGGGGAGGTTCCGCAAGATACGCAGTATTTT. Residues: CASKHRGEVPQDTQYF.

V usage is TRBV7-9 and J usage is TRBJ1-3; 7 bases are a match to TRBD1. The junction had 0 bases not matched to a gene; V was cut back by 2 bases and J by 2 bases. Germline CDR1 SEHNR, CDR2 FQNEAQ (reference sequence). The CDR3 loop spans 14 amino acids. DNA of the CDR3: TGTGCCAGCAGCTTAACAGGGGCTGGAAACACCATATATTTT. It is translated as CASSLTGAGNTIYF.

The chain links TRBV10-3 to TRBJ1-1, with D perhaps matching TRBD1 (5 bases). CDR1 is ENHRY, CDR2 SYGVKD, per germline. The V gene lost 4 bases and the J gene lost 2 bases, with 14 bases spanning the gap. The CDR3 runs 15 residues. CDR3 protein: CAISAAEGRNTEAFF. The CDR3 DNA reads TGTGCCATCAGTGCGGCGGAGGGGCGAAACACTGAAGCTTTCTTT.

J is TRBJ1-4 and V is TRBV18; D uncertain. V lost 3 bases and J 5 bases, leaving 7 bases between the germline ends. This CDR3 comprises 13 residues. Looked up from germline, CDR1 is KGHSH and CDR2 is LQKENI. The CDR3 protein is CASSPRVNEKLFF. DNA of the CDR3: TGTGCCAGCTCACCTCGCGTGAATGAAAAACTGTTTTTT.

The CDR3 DNA sequence: TGTGCCAGCAGCTTCATCAAATCACAGCCCCAGCATTTT. Residues: CASSFIKSQPQHF. The V gene is TRBV7-2, the J gene TRBJ1-5; D gene uncertain. Trimming cost V 3 bases and J 7 bases, with 10 bases left between them. This CDR3 comprises 13 residues. The germline V gene has CDR1 SGHTA and CDR2 FQGNSA.

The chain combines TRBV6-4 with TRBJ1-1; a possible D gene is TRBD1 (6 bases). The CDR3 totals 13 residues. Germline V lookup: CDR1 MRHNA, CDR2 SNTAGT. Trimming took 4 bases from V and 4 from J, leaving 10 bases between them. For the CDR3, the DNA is TGTGCCAGCAGTGTTACAGGGACCACTGAAGCTTTCTTT. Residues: CASSVTGTTEAFF.